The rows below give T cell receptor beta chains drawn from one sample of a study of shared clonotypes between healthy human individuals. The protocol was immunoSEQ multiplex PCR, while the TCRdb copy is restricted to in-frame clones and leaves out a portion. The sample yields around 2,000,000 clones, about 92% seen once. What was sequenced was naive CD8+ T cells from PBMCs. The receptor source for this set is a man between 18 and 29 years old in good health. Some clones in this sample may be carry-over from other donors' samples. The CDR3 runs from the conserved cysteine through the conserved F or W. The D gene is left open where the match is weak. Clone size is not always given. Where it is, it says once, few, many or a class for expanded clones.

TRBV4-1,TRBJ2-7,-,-,CASSQESGTASYEQYF,TGCGCCAGCAGCCAAGAGTCCGGGACGGCAAGCTACGAGCAGTACTTC
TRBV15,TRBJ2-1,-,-,CATSRRTPYNEQFF,TGTGCCACCAGCAGGAGGACCCCCTACAATGAGCAGTTCTTC
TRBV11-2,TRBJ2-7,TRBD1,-,CASSLDRGPVSYEQYF,TGTGCCAGCAGCTTAGATAGGGGGCCGGTCTCCTACGAGCAGTACTTC
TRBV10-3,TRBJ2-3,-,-,CAISEVGGDTQYF,TGTGCCATCAGTGAGGTCGGGGGAGATACGCAGTATTTT
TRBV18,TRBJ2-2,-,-,CASSSGYTGELFF,TGTGCCAGCTCGAGCGGTTACACCGGGGAGCTGTTTTTT
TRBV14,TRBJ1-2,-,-,CASSQDLAGNYGYTF,TGTGCCAGCAGCCAAGATCTGGCAGGGAACTATGGCTACACCTTC
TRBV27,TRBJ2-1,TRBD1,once,CASSLSTKGAEQFF,TGTGCCAGCAGTTTAAGCACCAAGGGGGCTGAGCAGTTCTTC
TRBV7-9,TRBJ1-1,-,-,CASSLAEGVTEAFF,TGTGCCAGCAGCTTAGCCGAAGGTGTAACTGAAGCTTTCTTT
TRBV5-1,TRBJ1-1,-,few,CASSLGTAQMNTEAFF,TGCGCCAGCAGCTTGGGGACAGCTCAGATGAACACTGAAGCTTTCTTT
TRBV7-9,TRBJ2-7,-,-,CASSLLDSSYEQYF,TGTGCCAGCAGCCTCCTCGACAGTTCCTACGAGCAGTACTTC
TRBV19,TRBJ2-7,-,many,CASSQHDRQGGAYEQYF,TGTGCCAGTAGTCAACACGATCGACAGGGAGGTGCCTACGAGCAGTACTTC
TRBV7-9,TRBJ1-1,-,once,CASTAMDSLGTEAFF,TGTGCCAGCACCGCGATGGACAGCCTAGGCACTGAAGCTTTCTTT
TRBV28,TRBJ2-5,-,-,CASRPQGHGETQYF,TGTGCCAGCAGACCCCAGGGTCACGGGGAGACCCAGTACTTC
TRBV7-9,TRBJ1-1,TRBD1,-,CASSFPTGAAFF,TGTGCCAGCAGCTTTCCGACAGGGGCGGCTTTCTTT
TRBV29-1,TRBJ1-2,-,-,CSCIHRDGYTF,TGCAGCTGCATACACAGGGATGGCTACACCTTC
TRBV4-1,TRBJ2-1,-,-,CASSHDWGNEQFF,TGCGCCAGCAGCCACGATTGGGGCAATGAGCAGTTCTTC
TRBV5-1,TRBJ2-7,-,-,CASSRDRQSSYEQYF,TGCGCCAGCAGCCGGGACCGGCAAAGCTCCTACGAGCAGTACTTC
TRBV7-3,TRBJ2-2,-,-,CASSRTPGHTNTGELFF,TGTGCCAGCAGTCGAACCCCGGGACACACGAACACCGGGGAGCTGTTTTTT
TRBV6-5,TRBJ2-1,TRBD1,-,CASSYSGTGDYNEQFF,TGTGCCAGCAGTTACTCCGGGACAGGGGACTACAATGAGCAGTTCTTC
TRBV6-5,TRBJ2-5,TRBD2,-,CASSYSGTSGEETQYF,TGTGCCAGCAGTTACTCCGGGACTAGCGGGGAAGAGACCCAGTACTTC
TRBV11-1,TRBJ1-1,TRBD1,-,CASSLAGRGLGTEAFF,TGTGCCAGCAGCTTAGCCGGCAGGGGGCTAGGCACTGAAGCTTTCTTT
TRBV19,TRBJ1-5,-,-,CASSLWSAAANQPQHF,TGTGCCAGTAGCCTTTGGTCGGCAGCCGCGAATCAGCCCCAGCATTTT
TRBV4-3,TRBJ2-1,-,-,CASSQEESGKYNEQFF,TGCGCCAGCAGCCAAGAAGAAAGCGGAAAGTACAATGAGCAGTTCTTC
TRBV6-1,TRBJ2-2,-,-,CASSVGENTGELFF,TGTGCCAGCAGTGTGGGAGAGAACACCGGGGAGCTGTTTTTT
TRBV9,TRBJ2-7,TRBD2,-,CASNPTSGAIHEQYF,TGTGCCAGCAACCCTACTAGCGGGGCCATCCACGAGCAGTACTTC
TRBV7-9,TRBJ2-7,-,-,CASSRTGNEQYF,TGTGCCAGCAGCCGCACAGGGAACGAGCAGTACTTC
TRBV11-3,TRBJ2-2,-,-,CASRAGGTGELFF,TGTGCCAGCCGGGCTGGGGGGACCGGGGAGCTGTTTTTT
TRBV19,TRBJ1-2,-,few,CASSILGTPGYTF,TGTGCCAGTAGTATACTAGGGACTCCTGGCTACACCTTC
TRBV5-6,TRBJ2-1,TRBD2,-,CASSSGTSGDNEQFF,TGTGCCAGCAGCAGCGGGACTAGCGGTGACAATGAGCAGTTCTTC
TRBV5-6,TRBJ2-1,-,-,CASSSIRDGRAEQFF,TGTGCCAGCAGCTCGATTAGGGATGGCCGGGCCGAGCAGTTCTTC
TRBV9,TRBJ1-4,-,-,CASSLSVGYNEKLFF,TGTGCCAGCAGCCTTTCTGTCGGATATAATGAAAAACTGTTTTTT
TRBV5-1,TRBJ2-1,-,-,CASSLRSGVAYNEQFF,TGCGCCAGCAGCCTACGCTCGGGAGTGGCGTACAATGAGCAGTTCTTC
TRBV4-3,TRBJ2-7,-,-,CASSPGVSGFYEQYF,TGCGCCAGCAGCCCTGGTGTTAGCGGTTTCTACGAGCAGTACTTC
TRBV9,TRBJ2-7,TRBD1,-,CASSASGQGTYEQYF,TGTGCCAGCAGCGCCTCGGGACAGGGGACCTACGAGCAGTACTTC
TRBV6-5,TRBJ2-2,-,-,CASSYYLQAGELFF,TGTGCCAGCAGTTATTATCTACAAGCCGGGGAGCTGTTTTTT
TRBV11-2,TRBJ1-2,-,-,CASGGEGYTF,TGTGCCAGCGGAGGAGAGGGCTACACCTTC
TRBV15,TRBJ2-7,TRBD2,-,CATSRGLAKYEQYF,TGTGCCACCAGCAGAGGACTAGCTAAGTACGAGCAGTACTTC
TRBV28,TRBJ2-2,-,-,CASSKWSGTGELFF,TGTGCCAGCAGTAAATGGAGTGGCACCGGGGAGCTGTTTTTT
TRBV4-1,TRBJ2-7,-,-,CASSQVGGSYEQYF,TGCGCCAGCAGCCAAGTAGGTGGCTCCTACGAGCAGTACTTC
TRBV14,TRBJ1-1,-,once,CASSQRLGGNTEAFF,TGTGCCAGCAGCCAACGTCTGGGGGGGAACACTGAAGCTTTCTTT
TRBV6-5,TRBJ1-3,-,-,CASTSRPGGNTIYF,TGTGCCAGCACTAGCCGTCCCGGAGGAAACACCATATATTTT
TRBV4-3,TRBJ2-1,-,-,CASSQDESYEQFF,TGCGCCAGCAGCCAAGATGAGAGCTATGAGCAGTTCTTC
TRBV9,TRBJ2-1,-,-,CASSDLTRNEQFF,TGTGCCAGCAGCGACCTCACTAGGAATGAGCAGTTCTTC
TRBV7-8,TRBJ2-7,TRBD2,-,CASSLALAGAPVLISSYEQYF,TGTGCCAGCAGCTTAGCCCTAGCGGGAGCCCCAGTTCTTATTAGCTCCTACGAGCAGTACTTC
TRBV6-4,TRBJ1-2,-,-,CASSPLGAGVGYTF,TGTGCCAGCAGCCCTCTAGGGGCAGGGGTTGGCTACACCTTC
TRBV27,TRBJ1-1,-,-,CASSPPGLGAEAFF,TGTGCCAGCAGTCCCCCCGGGTTAGGCGCTGAAGCTTTCTTT
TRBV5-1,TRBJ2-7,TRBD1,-,CASSLYGTGSYEQYF,TGCGCCAGCAGCTTGTACGGGACAGGAAGCTACGAGCAGTACTTC
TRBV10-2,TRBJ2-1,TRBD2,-,CASKVASGPTYNEQFF,TGCGCCAGCAAGGTGGCTAGCGGGCCTACCTACAATGAGCAGTTCTTC
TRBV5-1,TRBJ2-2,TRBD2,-,CASSLRGAAGDNTGELFF,TGCGCCAGCAGCCTACGAGGGGCAGCGGGAGACAACACCGGGGAGCTGTTTTTT
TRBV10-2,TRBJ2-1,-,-,CASSESIGERYNEQFF,TGCGCCAGCAGTGAGTCGATTGGGGAGAGGTACAATGAGCAGTTCTTC
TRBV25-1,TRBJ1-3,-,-,CASSVPGPVTGNTIYF,TGTGCCAGCAGTGTGCCGGGACCAGTAACTGGAAACACCATATATTTT
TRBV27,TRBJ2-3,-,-,CASSLLKPHGSDTQYF,TGTGCCAGCAGTTTATTGAAGCCCCACGGGTCCGATACGCAGTATTTT
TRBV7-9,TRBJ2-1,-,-,CASSSNPWGRAGDNEQFF,TGTGCCAGCAGCTCGAACCCCTGGGGGCGGGCGGGGGACAATGAGCAGTTCTTC
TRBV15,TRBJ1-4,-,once,CATSRSGALVYGKLFF,TGTGCCACCAGCAGGTCCGGGGCCCTTGTATATGGAAAACTGTTTTTT
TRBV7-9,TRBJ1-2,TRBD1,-,CASSSTGASRGYTF,TGTGCCAGCAGCTCCACAGGGGCCTCGCGTGGCTACACCTTC
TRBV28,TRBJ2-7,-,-,CASSLGNRDYEQYF,TGTGCCAGCAGTTTAGGGAACAGAGACTACGAGCAGTACTTC
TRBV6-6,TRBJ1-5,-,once,CASSYSNVPQHF,TGTGCCAGCAGTTACTCGAACGTGCCCCAGCATTTT
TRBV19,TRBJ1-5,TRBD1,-,CASSMDRDVQPQHF,TGTGCCAGTAGTATGGACAGGGACGTTCAGCCCCAGCATTTT
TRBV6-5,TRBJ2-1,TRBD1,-,CASSYSRAQGYNEQFF,TGTGCCAGCAGTTACTCGAGGGCACAGGGGTACAATGAGCAGTTCTTC